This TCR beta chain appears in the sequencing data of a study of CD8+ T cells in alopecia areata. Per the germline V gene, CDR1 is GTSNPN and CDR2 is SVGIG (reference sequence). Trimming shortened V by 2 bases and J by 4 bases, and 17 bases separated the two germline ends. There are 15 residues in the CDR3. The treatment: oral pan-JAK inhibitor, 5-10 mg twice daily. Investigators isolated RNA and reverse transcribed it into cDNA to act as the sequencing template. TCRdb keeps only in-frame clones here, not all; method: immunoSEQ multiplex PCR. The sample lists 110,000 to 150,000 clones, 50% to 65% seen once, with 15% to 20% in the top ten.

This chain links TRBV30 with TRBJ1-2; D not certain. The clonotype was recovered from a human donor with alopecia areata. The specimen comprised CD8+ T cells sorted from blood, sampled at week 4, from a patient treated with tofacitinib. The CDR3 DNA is TGTGCCTGGAGTAATTCCCAACCTCAAGTCTATGGCTACACCTTC. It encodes CAWSNSQPQVYGYTF. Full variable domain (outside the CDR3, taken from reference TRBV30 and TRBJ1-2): SQTIHQWPATLVQPVGSPLSLECTVEGTSNPNLYWYRQAAGRGLQLLFYSVGIGQISSEVPQNLSASRPQDRQFILSSKKLLLSDSGFYLCAWSNSQPQVYGYTFGSGTRLTVV.